The clone carrying this T cell receptor beta chain showed up many times. Its antigen is undetermined. The record originates from a study of T cells after yellow fever vaccination. At the level of the study: Preparation of fractions with low cell numbers was performed using SMART-Seq v4 Ultra Low Input.

The study made its TCR cDNA through 5'RACE template switching. That step introduced a universal primer site along with UMIs. TCRdb reprocessed the 5' RACE reads via MiXCR and lists one record per CDR3 protein. The table includes under 300,000 distinct CDR3 sequences, 6.9% detected once. General study points: Among primary-vaccination clones, most reappeared after the booster, at almost 98% for CD4 and around 91% for CD8. FACS-sorted repertoires might harbor abundant contaminating clonotypes from the bulk population.

This clonotype originated in a man aged 25 to 40 who received the YFV17D yellow fever vaccine. The starting material was CD4+ T cells sorted from PBMCs, obtained 15 days after the yellow fever booster vaccination.

This CDR3 is CASSLTGGGQPQHF. CDR3 DNA: TGTGCCAGCAGCCTCACAGGGGGCGGACAGCCCCAGCATTTT. This sequence joins TRBV12-3 or TRBV12-4 and TRBJ1-5; TRBD1 agrees at 9 bases. V shed 6 bases, J shed 7 bases, and the junction held 7 bases outside the gene matches. This CDR3 comprises 14 residues.